These 10 T cell receptor beta chains originate from one sample sequenced in a study. TCRdb ran MiXCR on the 5' RACE reads and lists one entry per CDR3 protein. Counted here are 55,000 to 80,000 distinct CDR3 sequences, roughly 22% occurring once; the ten biggest clones make up 2.5% to 3.5%. Material for sequencing was memory CD4+ T cells sorted from a lymph node. Subset in this sample: memory CD4+ T cells, CD4+CD45RO+CD25-. These receptors originate from a female donor with breast cancer.

This clonotype has ten or more counts. DNA for the CDR3: TGTGCCGTCCCGCCCACCCCAAGGTCGTTTGGGAACACTGAAGCTTTCTTT. Its protein is CAVPPTPRSFGNTEAFF. The chain links TRBV6-1 to TRBJ1-1; D is unclear. The CDR3 runs to 17 residues. The V end was cut by 11 bases, the J end by 1 base, with 26 bases between. CDR1 is MNHNS, CDR2 SASEGT, per germline.

This clonotype was seen once. The V and J genes are TRBV6-2 or TRBV6-3 and TRBJ2-1; a possible D gene is TRBD2 (5 bases). The CDR3 sequence is 12 residues long. Germline CDR1 is MNHEY and CDR2 is SVGEGT. V gave up 8 bases and J gave up 1 base, with 6 bases separating them. The CDR3 DNA sequence: TGTGCCAGCGAGGGATCCTACAATGAGCAGTTCTTC. Translation gives CASEGSYNEQFF.

This clonotype came up a few times. This sequence joins TRBV12-3 or TRBV12-4 and TRBJ1-3; D call uncertain. Trimming shortened V by 6 bases and J by 0 bases, and 0 bases separated the two germline ends. There are 11 residues in the CDR3. CDR3 sequence reads: CASSSGNTIYF. Here the CDR3 DNA reads TGTGCCAGCAGCTCTGGAAACACCATATATTTT.

The chain has TRBV7-8 and TRBJ1-5; tentatively, D is TRBD1 (5 bases). Germline lookup yields CDR1 SGHVS and CDR2 FQNEAQ. V lost 5 bases and J 6 bases, leaving 20 bases between the germline ends. CDR3 length: 16 residues. The CDR3 bases are TGTGCCAGCAGCATCCTAGAGGACACTAGACGTCAGCCCCAGCATTTT. Translating gives CASSILEDTRRQPQHF. The full variable domain, with the rest looked up from reference TRBV7-8 and TRBJ1-5, is GAGVSQSPRYKVAKRGQDVALRCDPISGHVSLFWYQQALGQGPEFLTYFQNEAQLDKSGLPSDRFFAERPEGSVSTLKIQRTQQEDSAVYLCASSILEDTRRQPQHFGDGTRLSIL.

CDR3 in DNA: TGTGCCAGCAGTGAGCCAAGGGGAGAGACCCAGTACTTC. This sequence encodes CASSEPRGETQYF. The chain has TRBV6-1 and TRBJ2-5; D is possibly TRBD1 (5 bases). The CDR3 is 13 residues long. Trimming stripped 3 bases from V and 4 bases from J, with 9 bases between. Germline-derived CDR1 and CDR2 are MNHNS and SASEGT.

As regards this clonotype: The junction departs from the called germline gene at one end, perhaps through a read error. The chain combines TRBV10-2 with TRBJ1-2; D is ambiguous. The CDR3 is 14 amino acids. CDR1 WSHSY and CDR2 SAAADI come from the germline V gene. CDR3 residues: CARSVGRQGGGYTF. The CDR3 DNA reads as TGCGCCCGCAGTGTGGGCCGTCAAGGAGGTGGCTACACCTTC.

On this clonotype: This may come from a read error, since a much larger clone is one base off. The chain has TRBV29-1 and TRBJ1-1, with no clear D. CDR3 length: 13 amino acids. Trimming took 4 bases from V and 5 from J, leaving 14 bases between them. Per germline, CDR1 SQVTM and CDR2 ANQGSEA. The CDR3 loop reads CSVVHAGKTEAFF. CDR3 nucleotide sequence: TGCAGCGTTGTGCACGCGGGTAAGACTGAAGCTTTCTTT.

This rearrangement joins TRBV7-8 to TRBJ1-4, with D possibly TRBD1 on 6 matching bases. The V end lost 5 bases, the J end lost 11 bases, and 12 bases lay between the germline ends. Germline V gene sequence: CDR1 SGHVS, CDR2 FQNEAQ. This CDR3 comprises 12 residues. CDR3 DNA: TGTGCCAGCAGCGAAGTAGGGGGGAAACTGTTTTTT. It specifies CASSEVGGKLFF.

J is TRBJ1-5 and V is TRBV20-1; 7 nucleotides align to TRBD1. The CDR3 extends over 14 amino acids. Germline loops: CDR1 DFQATT, CDR2 SNEGSKA (reference sequence). With V trimmed by 3 bases and J by 0 bases, 2 bases remained unmatched. The CDR3 coding sequence is TGCAGTGCTAGGGACAGGCTTAGCAATCAGCCCCAGCATTTT. This sequence encodes CSARDRLSNQPQHF.

The V gene is TRBV18, the J gene TRBJ1-2; D is unclear. The CDR3 covers 13 residues. Germline V CDR1 and CDR2: KGHSH, LQKENI. The V gene lost 0 bases and the J gene lost 4 bases, with 6 bases spanning the gap. The chain's CDR3 is CASSPPQGYGYTF. DNA for the CDR3: TGTGCCAGCTCACCACCCCAAGGCTATGGCTACACCTTC. Filled out from reference TRBV18 and TRBJ1-2, the complete variable domain reads NAGVMQNPRHLVRRRGQEARLRCSPMKGHSHVYWYRQLPEEGLKFMVYLQKENIIDESGMPKERFSAEFPKEGPSILRIQQVVRGDSAAYFCASSPPQGYGYTFGSGTRLTVV.